Below are 14 T cell receptor beta chains sequenced from a single sample in a study of shared clonotypes between healthy human individuals. Method: immunoSEQ multiplex PCR; TCRdb's copy keeps in-frame clones and lacks some. The sample yields a few million clones, roughly 93% seen once. What was sequenced was naive CD4+ T cells from PBMCs. The subset is: CD45RA+ positively selected. The receptor set was obtained from a man aged 18 to 30 in good health. Some clones in this sample may be carry-over from other donors' samples.

CDR3 amino acids: CASSQEASGAGGYNEQFF. DNA of the CDR3: TGCGCCAGCAGCCAAGAAGCTAGCGGGGCGGGAGGGTACAATGAGCAGTTCTTC. The genes are TRBV4-3 and TRBJ2-1, with TRBD2 identical over 9 bases. CDR1 is LGHNA, CDR2 YSLEER, per germline. V shed 0 bases, J shed 4 bases, and the junction held 10 bases outside the gene matches. The CDR3 loop spans 18 amino acids.

This rearrangement joins TRBV5-1 to TRBJ2-5, with 11 bases fitting TRBD1. The better agreement between TRBJ2-7 and the DNA end casts doubt on the J call. This CDR3 has 18 residues. Germline V CDR1 and CDR2: SGHRS, YFSETQ. CDR3 sequence (DNA): TGCGCCAGCAGCTCAACTGCTGGGACAGGGGGAAAATCCTACGAGCAGTACTTC. Translation gives CASSSTAGTGGKSYEQYF.

The chain recombines TRBV19 with TRBJ1-2, with TRBD1 identical over 8 bases. The CDR3 is 14 residues long. In germline, CDR1 is LNHDA, CDR2 SQIVND (reference sequence). J lost 6 bases, V lost 6 bases, and 9 bases had no gene match. DNA for the CDR3: TGTGCCAGTAGCCGGACAGGGCCTCCTAATGGCTACACCTTC. Its translation is CASSRTGPPNGYTF.

The rearrangement links TRBV28 to TRBJ2-5; 14 nucleotides match TRBD2. Losses at the gene ends were 7 bases for V and 5 bases for J; bases not matched to a gene: 6. Germline V gene data show CDR1 as MDHEN and CDR2 as SYDVKM. The CDR3 consists of 15 residues. CDR3 sequence: CASTIGTSGSETQYF. Here the CDR3 DNA reads TGTGCCAGCACCATCGGGACTAGCGGGAGCGAGACCCAGTACTTC.

The V call is TRBV4-1, the J call TRBJ2-5; tentative D call: TRBD2 (6 bases). The V end lost 4 bases, the J end lost 3 bases, and 12 bases lay between the germline ends. Germline CDR1 MGHRA, CDR2 YSYEKL. The CDR3 is 14 residues long. CDR3 protein: CASSPGRDEETQYF. The CDR3 DNA reads as TGCGCCAGCAGCCCCGGGAGAGACGAAGAGACCCAGTACTTC.

This chain joins TRBV30 and TRBJ1-5; the D is unclear. This CDR3 contains 13 residues. Trimming pared 7 bases from V and 0 bases from J, leaving 10 bases between. Germline V gene data show CDR1 as GTSNPN and CDR2 as SVGIG (reference sequence). Here the CDR3 reads CASAANSNQPQHF. Here the CDR3 DNA reads TGTGCCTCCGCAGCAAATAGCAATCAGCCCCAGCATTTT.

Comment on this clone: In the same sample, other DNA sequences code for this CDR3. The genes are TRBV7-9 and TRBJ2-3; D gene uncertain. The germline gives CDR1 SEHNR, CDR2 FQNEAQ (reference sequence). The CDR3 has 12 residues. The V and J ends lost 2 bases and 4 bases respectively, with 4 bases between them. The CDR3 spells CASSLRSDTQYF. The CDR3 DNA is TGTGCCAGCAGCTTAAGGTCAGATACGCAGTATTTT.

V gene TRBV7-8 combines with J gene TRBJ1-1; D may be TRBD1 (5 bases). Germline V gene sequence: CDR1 SGHVS, CDR2 FQNEAQ. The CDR3 extends over 16 amino acids. The ends were cut back, 1 base at V and 0 bases at J, with 12 bases in the middle. CDR3 amino acids: CASSLVRGSLNTEAFF. CDR3 DNA: TGTGCCAGCAGCTTAGTAAGGGGAAGCCTGAACACTGAAGCTTTCTTT.

The J gene is TRBJ1-4, the V gene TRBV7-9; 7 nucleotides agree with TRBD1. Losses at the gene ends were 5 bases for V and 6 bases for J; bases not matched to a gene: 6. The CDR3 extends over 14 amino acids. Germline assignment: CDR1 SEHNR and CDR2 FQNEAQ (reference sequence). The CDR3 region has the DNA TGTGCCAGCAGCCCGGACAGGTGGGATGAAAAACTGTTTTTT. It encodes CASSPDRWDEKLFF. Supplemented by reference TRBV7-9 and TRBJ1-4, the full variable domain reads DTGVSQNPRHKITKRGQNVTFRCDPISEHNRLYWYRQTLGQGPEFLTYFQNEAQLEKSRLLSDRFSAERPKGSFSTLEIQRTEQGDSAMYLCASSPDRWDEKLFFGSGTQLSVL.

The CDR3, as DNA: TGTGCCAGCAGCTTGGCCGGGGGAGTCTACGAGCAGTACTTC. It codes for CASSLAGGVYEQYF. This sequence joins TRBV5-8 and TRBJ2-7, with D maybe TRBD2 (6 bases). This CDR3 has 14 amino acids. Germline V CDR1 and CDR2: SGHTS, YDEGEE. Trimming removed 0 bases from V and 3 bases from J, with 10 bases in between.

The gene calls are TRBV7-2 and TRBJ2-7; 13 bases line up with TRBD2. V dropped 8 bases and J dropped 4; count of bases not matched to a gene: 2. This CDR3 is built from 13 residues. Germline CDR1 reads SGHTA; CDR2 reads FQGNSA. Written as DNA, the CDR3 is TGTGCCAGCCGGACTAGCGGGAGATACGAGCAGTACTTC. Translation: CASRTSGRYEQYF.

This chain links TRBV15 with TRBJ2-4, with 8 nucleotides matching TRBD2. CDR3 length: 15 residues. Germline assignment: CDR1 LNHNV and CDR2 YYDKDF (reference sequence). V lost 0 bases to trimming and J lost 4 bases; unmatched junction nucleotides: 2. CDR3 DNA: TGTGCCACCAGCAGAGAACTAGCGGAGAAAAACATTCAGTACTTC. It yields the protein CATSRELAEKNIQYF.

The chain employs TRBV28 and TRBJ1-2; weak D call: TRBD1 (5 bases). Germline V lookup: CDR1 MDHEN, CDR2 SYDVKM. CDR3 size: 14 residues. V shed 4 bases and J shed 1 base, with 10 bases lying between them. The CDR3 spells CASSSGIVNYGYTF. In DNA form, the CDR3 reads TGTGCCAGCAGTTCAGGGATCGTTAACTATGGCTACACCTTC.

The chain links TRBV27 to TRBJ2-3; 9 bases line up with TRBD2. Per the germline V gene, CDR1 is MNHEY and CDR2 is SMNVEV (reference sequence). V lost 4 bases and J lost 2; bases outside the gene matches: 10. The CDR3 is made up of 17 amino acids. Written as DNA, the CDR3 is TGTGCCAGCAGTTCACCGTTTAGCGGGAGTGTCACAGATACGCAGTATTTT. This codes for CASSSPFSGSVTDTQYF.